This T cell receptor beta chain was retrieved from a study of monozygotic twins with inflammatory bowel disease (dated by TCRdb to between 2019 and 2020). Notes on the research overall: A total of roughly 28 monozygotic twin pairs were included in the full study, comprising nine German pairs (four IBD-concordant, five IBD-discordant) and 19 IBD-discordant Danish pairs. The search for disease-associated traits relied mainly on comparing, within discordant pairs, IBD patients with their genetically identical healthy co-twins. Each individual had, on average, about 151 000 unique TCRalpha sequences and 181 000 unique TCRbeta sequences available for analysis.

Points on this clonotype: Its antigen remains unidentified.

From each donor, a roughly 2.5 ml peripheral blood sample was collected into PAXgene tubes and stored at -80 degrees C. Total RNA was isolated from whole blood with the PAXgene blood miRNA kit on an automated QIAcube, without T cell sorting. Deep TCRalpha and TCRbeta repertoire profiling with unique molecular barcoding was performed on peripheral blood of monozygotic twin pairs concordant or discordant for inflammatory bowel disease. For every twin pair, smoking habits were documented, and each individual was categorised as a current, former or never smoker. Overall results and qualifications from the work: Compared with healthy twins, IBD patients had fewer clonotypes in common with other individuals, a difference most pronounced in patients showing signs of disease activity. No single strong signal or clonotype linked to IBD turned up in the results, so the idea that one exists was not supported. Distinction between different T cell subtypes could not be achieved in the analysis. Repertoire similarity did not differ between concordant and discordant twins, possibly due to limited statistical power. Differing immunosuppressive treatments among patients may have added background noise and inter-individual variability to the repertoires. Measured by the inverse Simpson index, TCRbeta repertoire diversity was lower in IBD patients than in their healthy co-twins.

Receptor amplification or capture employed 5' RACE. Preparation of each TCR library used 3,000 to 3,500 ng of total RNA. For each sample, cDNA was synthesized in eight separate reactions using SMARTScribe reverse transcriptase. During cDNA synthesis, unique molecular identifiers containing a 6-nucleotide sample barcode were introduced by template switching. TCRalpha and TCRbeta cDNA was amplified in two nested PCRs of roughly 16 and 10 cycles, and bead purification was carried out after each PCR. Before amplification, cDNA was treated with uracil DNA-glycosylase and purified using the QIAquick PCR purification kit. The second PCR added Illumina TruSeq-compatible adapters along with sample-specific barcodes. Library quality and concentration were checked on TapeStation and Qubit, and libraries were pooled at 5 ng each. Sequencing of the pooled libraries was done on an Illumina HiSeq2500 single-index Rapid Run using custom sequencing primers and 2 x 100 bp reads. In the source study's methods: UMI-based consensus assembly with MiGEC version 1.2.6 was used to correct PCR and sequencing errors. MiXCR version 2.1.1 was used to carry out V(D)J alignment, clonotype assembly and CDR3 extraction. Normalisation of gene usage, clonotype sharing and MAIT/NKT TCR abundance was achieved by analysing the top 1000, 10 000 and 20 000 clonotypes per sample. After downsampling to 27 000 UMIs, diversity was calculated as the inverse Simpson index using the vegan R package. Statistical testing used paired Mann-Whitney U tests on the discordant twin pairs and applied Benjamini-Hochberg correction for multiple testing. TCRdb reprocessed the raw reads; every CDR3 protein sequence is a single record, and DNA is not supplied. The V and J calls were determined by TCRdb, not by the authors. The sample table includes some 300,000 distinct CDR3 sequences. The top ten clones comprise 5.6% of the sample.

From the cysteine up to the phenylalanine, the CDR3 has a length of 12 residues. A DNA sequence was not provided. The germline V gene specifies SNHLY as CDR1 and FYNNEI as CDR2. The chain couples TRBV2 to TRBJ1-3. The source is a human donor with ulcerative colitis or Crohn's disease, or a healthy co-twin of an affected twin (not recorded which). Material for sequencing was blood. The CDR3: CAISGTGNTIYF.